Each of the 30 T cell receptor beta chains below was sequenced from the same sample in a study of T cell changes during pregnancy in multiple sclerosis. TCRdb's copy holds only in-frame clones and misses some; the assay was immunoSEQ multiplex PCR. This sample carries some 30,000 clones, roughly nine tenths of them seen once, and the ten largest clones take 6.9%. This material consisted of CD8+ T cells from peripheral blood mononuclear cells, taken in the second trimester of pregnancy. The source of these receptors is a female donor with multiple sclerosis, enrolled in a pregnancy study.

The gene calls are TRBV7-2 and TRBJ1-4; TRBD1 matches 12 bases. Losses at the gene ends were 5 bases for V and 8 bases for J; bases not matched to a gene: 18. The CDR3 contains 19 residues. Germline lookup yields CDR1 SGHTA and CDR2 FQGNSA. CDR3 in DNA: TGTGCCAGCAGCGAAGGGACAGGGGGCGCCCCTGGAATCTTCGAAAAACTGTTTTTT. This sequence encodes CASSEGTGGAPGIFEKLFF.

The chain is built from TRBV4-3 and TRBJ2-2; D is perhaps TRBD2 (7 bases). CDR3 length: 15 amino acids. Germline CDR1 and CDR2: LGHNA and YSLEER. V was pared by 4 bases and J by 10 bases, with 19 bases between. CDR3 DNA sequence: TGCGCCAGCAGCCGTCCCGGGGAGGGGGGCGAGGAGCTGTTTTTT. Translated: CASSRPGEGGEELFF.

The V call is TRBV4-3, the J call TRBJ2-2; 8 positions agree with TRBD2. The CDR3 has 15 residues. With 0 bases clipped from V and 6 bases from J, the junction kept 3 bases outside the gene matches. Germline assignment: CDR1 LGHNA and CDR2 YSLEER. The CDR3 reads CASSQETGGAGELFF. The CDR3 bases are TGCGCCAGCAGCCAAGAAACCGGGGGGGCCGGGGAGCTGTTTTTT.

This chain uses TRBV29-1 with TRBJ2-1, with 7 bases fitting TRBD2. Germline-derived CDR1 and CDR2 are SQVTM and ANQGSEA. V lost 4 bases to trimming and J lost 0 bases; unmatched junction nucleotides: 6. The CDR3 length is 15 residues. The CDR3 loop reads CSVGPQRGSYNEQFF. The CDR3, as DNA: TGCAGCGTTGGGCCCCAGCGGGGCTCCTACAATGAGCAGTTCTTC.

J is TRBJ2-7 and V is TRBV29-1; TRBD1 is a possible D gene (6 bases). V lost 4 bases and J 6 bases, leaving 22 bases between the germline ends. Per germline, CDR1 SQVTM and CDR2 ANQGSEA. This CDR3 contains 15 residues. CDR3 nucleotides: TGCAGCGTTGGGGGATTGTCGTCAGGGGCAGGCGAGCAGTACTTC. Amino acid sequence: CSVGGLSSGAGEQYF.

In this sample, this clone turned up a few times. CDR3 sequence reads: CASSQGSPGYEQYF. CDR3 nucleotides: TGCGCCAGCAGCCAAGGGTCCCCCGGTTACGAGCAGTACTTC. This chain connects TRBV4-3 to TRBJ2-7; D gene ambiguous. CDR1 and CDR2 from the germline V gene are LGHNA and YSLEER. The CDR3 is 14 amino acids. V lost 1 base, J lost 4 bases, and 11 bases lay in between.

This chain uses TRBV15 with TRBJ2-1, with TRBD2 matching over 9 bases. Germline V lookup: CDR1 LNHNV, CDR2 YYDKDF (reference sequence). V shed 3 bases and J 9 bases; nucleotides not matched to a gene: 6. The CDR3 covers 14 residues. CDR3 sequence reads: CATSSSGRLTEQFF. The CDR3 coding sequence is TGTGCCACCAGCAGTAGCGGGAGATTGACTGAGCAGTTCTTC.

V usage is TRBV2 and J usage is TRBJ2-1; TRBD1 matches 10 bases. This CDR3 region has 15 residues. The J segment lost 8 bases and the V segment lost 6 bases, leaving 10 bases of the junction unmatched. CDR1 and CDR2 from the germline V gene are SNHLY and FYNNEI. In nucleotides, the CDR3 is TGTGCCAGCAGCACCGGGACAGGGGAAGTCGATGAGCAGTTCTTC. It codes for CASSTGTGEVDEQFF. The variable domain in full, with the rest retrieved from reference TRBV2 and TRBJ2-1, is EPEVTQTPSHQVTQMGQEVILRCVPISNHLYFYWYRQILGQKVEFLVSFYNNEISEKSEIFDDQFSVERPDGSNFTLKIRSTKLEDSAMYFCASSTGTGEVDEQFFGPGTRLTVL.

J is TRBJ2-5 and V is TRBV5-4, with 8 bases matching TRBD2. The J segment lost 5 bases and the V segment lost 4 bases, leaving 10 bases of the junction unmatched. This CDR3 spans 15 amino acids. CDR1 is SGHNT, CDR2 YYREEE, per germline (reference sequence). This chain's CDR3 is CASSPDGGAGETQYF. Written as DNA, the CDR3 is TGTGCCAGCAGCCCAGACGGGGGGGCTGGGGAGACCCAGTACTTC.

In this sample, this clone turned up a few times. This chain uses TRBV7-8 with TRBJ2-2, with TRBD1 identical over 8 bases. Losses at the gene ends were 4 bases for V and 6 bases for J; bases not matched to a gene: 4. The germline V gene encodes CDR1 SGHVS and CDR2 FQNEAQ. The CDR3 extends over 14 amino acids. The DNA for the CDR3 is TGTGCCAGCAGCTGGACAGGGTTGTCCGGGGAGCTGTTTTTT. This codes for CASSWTGLSGELFF.

This clone has only one observation. CDR3 sequence: CASSPEPVGNQPQHF. The CDR3 nucleotides are TGTGCCAGCTCACCAGAGCCGGTGGGCAATCAGCCCCAGCATTTT. The chain employs TRBV18 and TRBJ1-5; D not resolved. CDR3 size: 15 residues. Trimming cost V 2 bases and J 2 bases, with 10 bases left between them. CDR1 and CDR2 (germline): KGHSH, LQKENI.

The chain joins TRBV5-1 to TRBJ2-1; 13 positions agree with TRBD2. This CDR3 has 17 residues. Germline V gene data show CDR1 as SGHRS and CDR2 as YFSETQ. J was trimmed by 1 base and V by 5 bases; bases with no gene match: 6. The CDR3 region is CASRVLAGGPSYNEQFF. CDR3 coding DNA: TGCGCCAGCAGAGTACTAGCGGGAGGGCCATCCTACAATGAGCAGTTCTTC.

The chain carries TRBV7-9 and TRBJ1-2, with TRBD1 matching over 7 bases. Germline assignment: CDR1 SEHNR and CDR2 FQNEAQ (reference sequence). This CDR3 comprises 15 residues. The ends lost 4 bases at V and 4 bases at J; junction bases unmatched: 9. For the CDR3, the DNA is TGTGCCAGCAGCTGGAGGGACAGTCAACTCTATGGCTACACCTTC. Translating it yields CASSWRDSQLYGYTF.

The genes are TRBV11-3 and TRBJ2-7; D perhaps matches TRBD2 (6 bases). Germline V gives CDR1 SGHNT, CDR2 YENEEA. V gave up 0 bases and J gave up 3 bases, with 9 bases separating them. This CDR3 comprises 14 residues. CDR3 coding DNA: TGTGCCAGCAGCTTAGACTGGGGGGACTACGAGCAGTACTTC. Translation: CASSLDWGDYEQYF.

J is TRBJ2-7 and V is TRBV27; 9 bases map to TRBD1. The ends lost 5 bases at V and 2 bases at J; junction bases unmatched: 7. Per the germline V gene, CDR1 is MNHEY and CDR2 is SMNVEV (reference sequence). CDR3 size: 15 residues. CDR3 in amino acids: CASSSRDRVTYEQYF. In DNA, the CDR3 is TGTGCCAGCAGTAGCCGGGACAGGGTTACCTACGAGCAGTACTTC.

About this clone: The same CDR3 can be traced to other DNA sequences in this sample. V usage is TRBV7-3 and J usage is TRBJ2-1, with 15 bases aligning to TRBD2. The V segment lost 5 bases and the J segment 0 bases; nucleotides outside the gene matches: 8. Germline CDR1 and CDR2: SGHTA and FQGTGA. The CDR3 has 19 residues. This chain's CDR3 is CASSLGLAGGYSSYNEQFF. CDR3 DNA: TGTGCCAGCAGCCTTGGACTAGCGGGAGGGTACAGCTCCTACAATGAGCAGTTCTTC.

V and J are TRBV6-1 and TRBJ2-3; TRBD1 agrees at 8 bases. V shed 6 bases, J shed 4 bases, and the junction held 6 bases outside the gene matches. The CDR3 contains 14 residues. Per the germline V gene, CDR1 is MNHNS and CDR2 is SASEGT. The CDR3 DNA reads as TGTGCCAGCAGCAAAGGACAGGGCGCAGATACGCAGTATTTT. Translated, it gives CASSKGQGADTQYF.

CDR3 protein: CASSFVLNTGELFF. The CDR3 DNA reads TGTGCCAGCAGCTTTGTCTTGAACACCGGGGAGCTGTTTTTT. The chain couples TRBV7-9 to TRBJ2-2; D gene uncertain. CDR3 length: 14 amino acids. The V end was cut by 3 bases, the J end by 1 base, with 6 bases between. In germline, CDR1 is SEHNR, CDR2 FQNEAQ (reference sequence).

Remarks on this clone: A read error may account for a junction end that differs from germline. The gene calls are TRBV19 and TRBJ2-1, with 8 bases matching TRBD2. This CDR3 spans 14 amino acids. CDR1 LNHDA and CDR2 SQIVND come from the germline V gene (reference sequence). As DNA, the CDR3 is TGTGCCAGTAGTTTTACTAGCGGCGGCCAACCTTGGGTCTTC. It encodes CASSFTSGGQPWVF.

The CDR3 coding sequence is TGCGCCAGCAGCCAAGATCTAGTCCGGAACACTGAAGCTTTCTTT. This codes for CASSQDLVRNTEAFF. The V gene is TRBV4-1, the J gene TRBJ1-1, with no clear D. Germline CDR1 MGHRA, CDR2 YSYEKL. Trimming took 0 bases from V and 1 from J, leaving 9 bases between them. This CDR3 spans 15 amino acids.

This chain connects TRBV10-3 to TRBJ2-3; TRBD1 is a possible D gene (6 bases). The CDR3 contains 18 residues. Germline-derived CDR1 and CDR2 are ENHRY and SYGVKD. The ends were cut back, 0 bases at V and 5 bases at J, with 21 bases in the middle. The CDR3 region has the DNA TGTGCCATCAGTGAGTCATGGGATCAGGGGTTCTTGGGAGATACGCAGTATTTT. This translates into CAISESWDQGFLGDTQYF.

The V call is TRBV19, the J call TRBJ2-1; a possible D gene is TRBD2 (5 bases). Germline V gene lookup returns CDR1 LNHDA and CDR2 SQIVND (reference sequence). V was shortened by 3 bases and J by 3 bases, with 6 bases between the two germline ends. CDR3 length: 13 amino acids. CDR3 nucleotides: TGTGCCAGTAGTATTCGGGACTACAATGAGCAGTTCTTC. This gives the protein CASSIRDYNEQFF.

The chain uses TRBV30 and TRBJ2-1; tentatively, D is TRBD1 (5 bases). Germline loops: CDR1 GTSNPN, CDR2 SVGIG (reference sequence). CDR3 length equals 13 residues. V lost 0 bases and J 7 bases, leaving 10 bases between the germline ends. For the CDR3, the DNA is TGTGCCTGGAGTGTAGGGGATCGTAATGAGCAGTTCTTC. Its protein product is CAWSVGDRNEQFF.

This chain connects TRBV6-4 to TRBJ2-3; TRBD2 agrees at 13 bases. CDR1 is MRHNA, CDR2 SNTAGT, per germline. The CDR3 extends over 16 amino acids. The trim removed 4 bases at V and 1 base at J, leaving 2 bases unmatched. The CDR3 DNA is TGTGCCAGCAGTGGAGGGACTAGCGGGGGCACAGATACGCAGTATTTT. It yields the protein CASSGGTSGGTDTQYF.

This clone occurred once. The chain combines TRBV15 with TRBJ2-3, with a tentative D call TRBD2 (7 bases). CDR3 length: 17 amino acids. CDR1 is LNHNV and CDR2 is YYDKDF in the germline V gene (reference sequence). V lost 0 bases to trimming and J lost 6 bases, with 19 bases between them. Here the CDR3 reads CATSRDQGGGPLDTQYF. The CDR3 bases are TGTGCCACCAGCAGAGATCAGGGCGGGGGCCCTCTGGATACGCAGTATTTT.

The chain links TRBV27 to TRBJ2-7; TRBD2 matches 7 bases. The CDR3 sequence is 14 residues long. Germline assignment: CDR1 MNHEY and CDR2 SMNVEV (reference sequence). J lost 2 bases, V lost 4 bases, and 5 bases had no gene match. In nucleotides, the CDR3 is TGTGCCAGCAGTTGGTCTAGCGGAACCTACGAGCAGTACTTC. The encoded protein is CASSWSSGTYEQYF.

J is TRBJ2-1 and V is TRBV15, with 9 bases fitting TRBD2. Losses at the gene ends were 3 bases for V and 6 bases for J; bases not matched to a gene: 9. From germline, CDR1 is LNHNV and CDR2 YYDKDF (reference sequence). There are 16 residues in the CDR3. In nucleotides, the CDR3 is TGTGCCACCAGCAGCGGCTCTAGCGGGATCTCCAATGAGCAGTTCTTC. It yields the protein CATSSGSSGISNEQFF.

The chain couples TRBV13 to TRBJ2-1; 13 bases are shared with TRBD2. The CDR3 contains 17 residues. Germline CDR1 is PRHDT and CDR2 is FYEKMQ (reference sequence). Losses at the gene ends were 5 bases for V and 8 bases for J; bases not matched to a gene: 12. The CDR3 protein is CASSPRPLAGGWYEQFF. The CDR3 nucleotides are TGTGCCAGCAGCCCTCGACCACTAGCGGGAGGGTGGTATGAGCAGTTCTTC.

The chain uses TRBV2 and TRBJ2-7, with D perhaps TRBD2 (5 bases). The CDR3 extends over 11 amino acids. Trimming removed 8 bases from V and 5 bases from J, with 10 bases in between. Looked up from germline, CDR1 is SNHLY and CDR2 is FYNNEI. The CDR3 DNA sequence: TGTGCCAGCCGGGGTGATAACGAGCAGTACTTC. This codes for CASRGDNEQYF.

The V gene is TRBV6-4, the J gene TRBJ2-1; 11 nucleotides match TRBD1. With V trimmed by 0 bases and J by 6 bases, 1 base remained unmatched. The CDR3 is 15 amino acids. Germline V gene sequence: CDR1 MRHNA, CDR2 SNTAGT. The CDR3 nucleotides are TGTGCCAGCAGTGACTCGGGGACAGGGGGCAATGAGCAGTTCTTC. The encoded protein is CASSDSGTGGNEQFF.